A single sample is the source of the 5 T cell receptor beta chains below, sequenced in a study of blood T cell repertoires in COVID-19 (dated by TCRdb to the early 2020s). Library creation used the immunoSEQ multiplex PCR assay. TCRdb took over this immuneACCESS table, retaining in-frame rearrangements with V and J assigned. Such tables are incomplete; in checked studies, under half of the missing clones stem from an unresolved V gene, and the remainder is unexplained. This sample holds some 210,000 clones; 81% were observed only once. More than 8.5% of the sample goes to the ten largest clones. The sample taken for sequencing was PBMCs or T cells enriched from blood (not recorded which). These TCRs come from a woman aged 45 to 65 with acute COVID-19.

V usage is TRBV6-4 and J usage is TRBJ2-3; 7 nucleotides match TRBD1. Germline V gene sequence: CDR1 MRHNA, CDR2 SNTAGT. The CDR3 sequence is 15 residues long. J lost 5 bases, V lost 3 bases, and 8 bases had no gene match. The CDR3 loop reads CASSEIEGARDTQYF. The CDR3 coding sequence is TGTGCCAGCAGTGAAATCGAGGGGGCGCGAGATACGCAGTATTTT.

The genes are TRBV15 and TRBJ2-7; D gene ambiguous. The ends were cut back, 0 bases at V and 4 bases at J, with 16 bases in the middle. This CDR3 comprises 16 residues. Germline V gene data show CDR1 as LNHNV and CDR2 as YYDKDF (reference sequence). In nucleotides, the CDR3 is TGTGCCACCAGCAGAGATCCGCCGTTGGCAGGTTACGAGCAGTACTTC. It codes for CATSRDPPLAGYEQYF. Complete variable domain (other parts from reference TRBV15 and TRBJ2-7): DAMVIQNPRYQVTQFGKPVTLSCSQTLNHNVMYWYQQKSSQAPKLLFHYYDKDFNNEADTPDNFQSRRPNTSFCFLDIRSPGLGDTAMYLCATSRDPPLAGYEQYFGPGTRLTVT.

The V call is TRBV6-5, the J call TRBJ1-5, with 7 bases fitting TRBD1. With 6 bases clipped from V and 3 bases from J, the junction kept 5 bases outside the gene matches. This CDR3 has 14 amino acids. Germline V gene data show CDR1 as MNHEY and CDR2 as SVGAGI. In DNA form, the CDR3 reads TGTGCCAGCAGCCGAGGACAGGCCAATCAGCCCCAGCATTTT. It yields the protein CASSRGQANQPQHF.

The genes are TRBV18 and TRBJ1-3, with a weak D call TRBD1 (5 bases). Trimming took off 4 bases at V and 0 bases at J, with 10 bases between the two ends. CDR1 and CDR2 from the germline V gene are KGHSH and LQKENI. CDR3 size: 15 residues. The CDR3: CASSRDFNSGNTIYF. CDR3 coding DNA: TGTGCCAGCTCACGGGACTTTAACTCTGGAAACACCATATATTTT.

Remarks on this clone: This CDR3 is also generated by other DNA sequences in the sample. The chain combines TRBV28 with TRBJ1-1; D unresolved. CDR1 and CDR2 (germline): MDHEN, SYDVKM. This CDR3 is 12 amino acids long. V shed 5 bases and J shed 3 bases, with 7 bases lying between them. The CDR3 loop reads CASSLLYTEAFF. CDR3 in DNA: TGTGCCAGCAGTCTCTTGTACACTGAAGCTTTCTTT.